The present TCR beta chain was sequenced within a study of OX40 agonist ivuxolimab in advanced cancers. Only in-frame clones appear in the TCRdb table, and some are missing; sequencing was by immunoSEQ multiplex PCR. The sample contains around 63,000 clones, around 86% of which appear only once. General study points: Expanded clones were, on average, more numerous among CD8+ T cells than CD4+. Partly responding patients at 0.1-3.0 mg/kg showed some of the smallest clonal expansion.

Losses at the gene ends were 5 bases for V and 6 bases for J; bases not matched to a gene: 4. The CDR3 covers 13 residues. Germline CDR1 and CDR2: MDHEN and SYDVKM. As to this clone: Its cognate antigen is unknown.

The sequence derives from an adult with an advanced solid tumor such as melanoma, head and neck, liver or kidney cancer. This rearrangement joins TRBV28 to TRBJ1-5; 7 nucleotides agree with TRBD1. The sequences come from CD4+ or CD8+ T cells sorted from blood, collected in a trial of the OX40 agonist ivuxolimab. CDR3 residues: CASSLDRAQPQHF. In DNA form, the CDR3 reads TGTGCCAGCAGTCTAGACAGGGCTCAGCCCCAGCATTTT.